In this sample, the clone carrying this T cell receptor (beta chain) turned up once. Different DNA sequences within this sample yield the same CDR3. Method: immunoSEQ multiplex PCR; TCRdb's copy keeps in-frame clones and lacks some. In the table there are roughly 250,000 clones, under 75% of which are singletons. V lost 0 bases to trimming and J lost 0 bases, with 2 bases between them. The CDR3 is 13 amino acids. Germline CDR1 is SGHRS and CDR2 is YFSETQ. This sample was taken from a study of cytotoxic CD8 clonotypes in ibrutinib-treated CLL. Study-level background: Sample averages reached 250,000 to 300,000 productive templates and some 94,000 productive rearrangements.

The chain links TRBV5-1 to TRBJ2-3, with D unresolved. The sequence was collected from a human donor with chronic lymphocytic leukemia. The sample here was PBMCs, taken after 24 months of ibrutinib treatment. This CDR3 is CASSLGSTDTQYF. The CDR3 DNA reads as TGCGCCAGCAGCTTGGGGAGCACAGATACGCAGTATTTT.